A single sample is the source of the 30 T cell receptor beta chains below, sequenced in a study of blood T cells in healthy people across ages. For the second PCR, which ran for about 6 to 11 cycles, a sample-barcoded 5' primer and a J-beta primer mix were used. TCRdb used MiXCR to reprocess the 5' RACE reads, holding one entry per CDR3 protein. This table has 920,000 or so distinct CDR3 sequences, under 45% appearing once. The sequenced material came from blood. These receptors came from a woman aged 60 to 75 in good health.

Written as DNA, the CDR3 is TGTGCCAGCGGACGGGGCCCCACAGATACGCAGTATTTT. It translates to CASGRGPTDTQYF. This chain uses TRBV7-2 with TRBJ2-3, with D possibly being TRBD1 or TRBD2 (5 bases each). Trimming left V 8 bases short and J 2 bases short, with 11 bases between. This CDR3 has 13 amino acids. CDR1 is SGHTA, CDR2 FQGNSA, per germline. The full variable domain, completed using reference TRBV7-2 and TRBJ2-3, is GAGVSQSPSNKVTEKGKDVELRCDPISGHTALYWYRQSLGQGLEFLIYFQGNSAPDKSGLPSDRFSAERTGGSVSTLTIQRTQQEDSAVYLCASGRGPTDTQYFGPGTRLTVL.

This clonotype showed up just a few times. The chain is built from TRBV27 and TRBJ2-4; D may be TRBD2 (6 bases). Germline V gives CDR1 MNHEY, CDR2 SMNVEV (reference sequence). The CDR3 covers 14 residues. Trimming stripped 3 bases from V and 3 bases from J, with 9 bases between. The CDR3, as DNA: TGTGCCAGCAGTTTGCGGCGGGACAAAAACATTCAGTACTTC. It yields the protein CASSLRRDKNIQYF.

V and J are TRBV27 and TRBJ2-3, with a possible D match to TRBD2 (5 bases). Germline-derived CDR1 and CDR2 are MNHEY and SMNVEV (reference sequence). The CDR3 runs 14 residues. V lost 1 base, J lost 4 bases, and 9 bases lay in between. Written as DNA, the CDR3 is TGTGCCAGCAGTTTATTAAGACTATCAGATACGCAGTATTTT. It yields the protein CASSLLRLSDTQYF.

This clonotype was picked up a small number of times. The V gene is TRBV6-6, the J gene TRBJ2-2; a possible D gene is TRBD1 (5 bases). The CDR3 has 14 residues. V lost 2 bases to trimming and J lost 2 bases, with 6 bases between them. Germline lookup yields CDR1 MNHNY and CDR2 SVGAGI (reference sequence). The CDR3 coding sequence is TGTGCCAGCAGTTACGGGGCCAACACCGGGGAGCTGTTTTTT. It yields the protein CASSYGANTGELFF.

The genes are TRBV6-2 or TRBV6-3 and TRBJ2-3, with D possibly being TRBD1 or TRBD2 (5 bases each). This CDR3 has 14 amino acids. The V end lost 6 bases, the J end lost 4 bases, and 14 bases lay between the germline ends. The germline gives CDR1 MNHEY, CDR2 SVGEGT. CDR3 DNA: TGTGCCAGCAGCCTCCGTCGGGGCTCAGATACGCAGTATTTT. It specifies CASSLRRGSDTQYF.

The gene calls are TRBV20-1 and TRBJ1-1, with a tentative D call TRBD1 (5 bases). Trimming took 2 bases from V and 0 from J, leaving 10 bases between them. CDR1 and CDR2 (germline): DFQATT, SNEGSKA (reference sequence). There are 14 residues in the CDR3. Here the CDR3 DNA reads TGCAGTGCTAGATTCGCGACAGTGAACACTGAAGCTTTCTTT. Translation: CSARFATVNTEAFF.

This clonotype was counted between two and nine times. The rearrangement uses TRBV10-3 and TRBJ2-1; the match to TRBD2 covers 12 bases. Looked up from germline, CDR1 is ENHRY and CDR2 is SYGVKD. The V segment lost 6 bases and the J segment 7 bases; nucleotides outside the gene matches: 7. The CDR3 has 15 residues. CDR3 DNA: TGTGCCATCAGCCAACTAGCGGGAGGCTTTAATGAGCAGTTCTTC. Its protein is CAISQLAGGFNEQFF.

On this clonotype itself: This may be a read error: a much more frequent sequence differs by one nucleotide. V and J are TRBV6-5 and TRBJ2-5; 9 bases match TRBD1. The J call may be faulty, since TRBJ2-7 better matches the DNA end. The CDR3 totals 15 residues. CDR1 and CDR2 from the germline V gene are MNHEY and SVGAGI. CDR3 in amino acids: CASGPTGTGKGEQYF. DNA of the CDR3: TGTGCCAGCGGCCCGACGGGGACAGGGAAGGGCGAGCAGTACTTC.

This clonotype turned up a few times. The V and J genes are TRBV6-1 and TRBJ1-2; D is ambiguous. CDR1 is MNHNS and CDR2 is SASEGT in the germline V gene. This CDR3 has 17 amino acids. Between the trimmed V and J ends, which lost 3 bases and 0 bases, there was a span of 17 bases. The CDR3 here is CASSDSDYHYTNYGYTF. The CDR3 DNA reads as TGTGCCAGCAGTGATTCGGACTACCATTATACTAACTATGGCTACACCTTC.

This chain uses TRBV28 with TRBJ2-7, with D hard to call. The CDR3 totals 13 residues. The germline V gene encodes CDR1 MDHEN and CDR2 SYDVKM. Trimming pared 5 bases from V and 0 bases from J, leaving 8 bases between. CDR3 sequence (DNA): TGTGCCAGCAGTGCAACAAGCTCCTACGAGCAGTACTTC. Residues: CASSATSSYEQYF.

The chain's CDR3 is CATSDLVGGDYNEQFF. CDR3 nucleotides: TGTGCCACCAGTGACTTGGTGGGGGGGGACTACAATGAGCAGTTCTTC. This chain uses TRBV24-1 with TRBJ2-1; TRBD2 matches 7 bases. Germline V CDR1 and CDR2: KGHDR, SFDVKD. The V segment lost 4 bases and the J segment 3 bases; nucleotides outside the gene matches: 8. There are 16 residues in the CDR3.

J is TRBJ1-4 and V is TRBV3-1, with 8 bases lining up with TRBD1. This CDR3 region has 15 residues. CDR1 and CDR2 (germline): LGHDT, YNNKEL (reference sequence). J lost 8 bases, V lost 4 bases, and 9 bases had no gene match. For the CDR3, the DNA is TGTGCCAGCAGCCCTTCGGACAGGGTGGGAGAAAAACTGTTTTTT. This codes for CASSPSDRVGEKLFF.

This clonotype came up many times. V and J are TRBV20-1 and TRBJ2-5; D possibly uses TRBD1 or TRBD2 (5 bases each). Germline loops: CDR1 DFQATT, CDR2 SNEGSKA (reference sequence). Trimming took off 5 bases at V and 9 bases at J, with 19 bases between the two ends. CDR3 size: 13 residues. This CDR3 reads CSASRGAVRPQYF. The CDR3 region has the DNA TGCAGTGCTTCCAGAGGGGCCGTCAGGCCCCAGTACTTC.

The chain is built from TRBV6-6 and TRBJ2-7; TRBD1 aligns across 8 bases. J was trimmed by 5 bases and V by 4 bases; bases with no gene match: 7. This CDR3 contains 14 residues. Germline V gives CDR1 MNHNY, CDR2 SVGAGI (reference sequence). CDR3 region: CASSFRGQGHEQYF. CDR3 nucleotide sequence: TGTGCCAGCAGTTTCAGGGGGCAAGGTCACGAGCAGTACTTC.

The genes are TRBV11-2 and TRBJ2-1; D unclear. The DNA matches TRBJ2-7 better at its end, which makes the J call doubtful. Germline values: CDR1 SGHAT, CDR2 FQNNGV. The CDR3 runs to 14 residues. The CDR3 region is CASSFDDSYNEQYF. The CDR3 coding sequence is TGTGCCAGCAGCTTTGATGACTCCTACAATGAGCAGTACTTC.

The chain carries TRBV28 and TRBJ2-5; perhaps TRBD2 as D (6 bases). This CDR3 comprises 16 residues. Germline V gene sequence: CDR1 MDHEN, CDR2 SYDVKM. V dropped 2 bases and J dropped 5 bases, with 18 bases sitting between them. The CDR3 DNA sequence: TGTGCCAGCAGTTTAGCGGGGCCCGGACGATTCGAGACCCAGTACTTC. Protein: CASSLAGPGRFETQYF.

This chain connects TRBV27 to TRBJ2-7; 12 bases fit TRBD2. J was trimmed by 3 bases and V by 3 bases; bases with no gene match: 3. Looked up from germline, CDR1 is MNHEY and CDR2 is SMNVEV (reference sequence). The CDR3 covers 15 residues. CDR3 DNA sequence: TGTGCCAGCAGTTTCCGACTAGCGGGAGACTACGAGCAGTACTTC. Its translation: CASSFRLAGDYEQYF.

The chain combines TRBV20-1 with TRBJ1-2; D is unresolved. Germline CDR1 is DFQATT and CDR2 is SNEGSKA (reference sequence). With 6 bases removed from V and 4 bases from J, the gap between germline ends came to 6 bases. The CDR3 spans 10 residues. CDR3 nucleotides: TGCAGTGCCGCCGCCTATGGCTACACCTTC. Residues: CSAAAYGYTF.

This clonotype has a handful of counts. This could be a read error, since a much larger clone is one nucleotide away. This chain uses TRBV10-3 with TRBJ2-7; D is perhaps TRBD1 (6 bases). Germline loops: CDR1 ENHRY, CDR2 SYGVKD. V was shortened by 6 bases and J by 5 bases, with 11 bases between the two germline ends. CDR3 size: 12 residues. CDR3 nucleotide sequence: TGTGCCATCAGGGCCAGGGGTGACGAGCAGTACTTC. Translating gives CAIRARGDEQYF.

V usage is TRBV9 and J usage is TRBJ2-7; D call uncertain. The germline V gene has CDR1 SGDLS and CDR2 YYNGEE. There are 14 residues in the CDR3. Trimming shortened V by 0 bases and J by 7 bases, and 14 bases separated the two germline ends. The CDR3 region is CASSVEPASWEQYF. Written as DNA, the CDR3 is TGTGCCAGCAGCGTAGAGCCAGCCTCCTGGGAGCAGTACTTC.

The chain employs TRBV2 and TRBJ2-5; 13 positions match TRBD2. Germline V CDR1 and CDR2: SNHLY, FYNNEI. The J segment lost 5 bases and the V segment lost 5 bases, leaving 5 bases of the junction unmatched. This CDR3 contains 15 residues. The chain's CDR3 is CASSRLAGGSETQYF. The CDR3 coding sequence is TGTGCCAGCAGTAGACTAGCGGGAGGATCGGAGACCCAGTACTTC.

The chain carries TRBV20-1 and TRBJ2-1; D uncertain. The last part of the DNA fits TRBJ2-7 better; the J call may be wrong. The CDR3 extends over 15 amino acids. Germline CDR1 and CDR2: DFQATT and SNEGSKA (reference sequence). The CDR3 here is CSANPTKSSYNEQYF. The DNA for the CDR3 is TGCAGTGCTAACCCAACCAAGAGCTCCTACAATGAGCAGTACTTC.

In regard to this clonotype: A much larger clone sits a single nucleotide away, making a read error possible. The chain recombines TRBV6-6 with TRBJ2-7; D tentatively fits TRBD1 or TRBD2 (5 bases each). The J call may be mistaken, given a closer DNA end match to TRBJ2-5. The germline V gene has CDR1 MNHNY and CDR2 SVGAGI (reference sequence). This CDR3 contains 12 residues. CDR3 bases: TGTGCCAGCAGTGGCAGGGACGAGACCCAGTACTTC. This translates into CASSGRDETQYF.

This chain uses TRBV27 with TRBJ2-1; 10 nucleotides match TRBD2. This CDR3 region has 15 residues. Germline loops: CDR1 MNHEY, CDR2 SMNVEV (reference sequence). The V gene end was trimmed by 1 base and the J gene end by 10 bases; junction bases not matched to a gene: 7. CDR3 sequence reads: CASSLLAGGVREQFF. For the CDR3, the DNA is TGTGCCAGCAGTTTATTAGCGGGAGGTGTTCGGGAGCAGTTCTTC.

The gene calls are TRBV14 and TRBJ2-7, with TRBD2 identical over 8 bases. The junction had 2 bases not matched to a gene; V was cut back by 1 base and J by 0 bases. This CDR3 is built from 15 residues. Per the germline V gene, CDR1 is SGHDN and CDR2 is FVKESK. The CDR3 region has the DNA TGTGCCAGCAGCCAAGGTAGCGGGGCCTCCTACGAGCAGTACTTC. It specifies CASSQGSGASYEQYF.

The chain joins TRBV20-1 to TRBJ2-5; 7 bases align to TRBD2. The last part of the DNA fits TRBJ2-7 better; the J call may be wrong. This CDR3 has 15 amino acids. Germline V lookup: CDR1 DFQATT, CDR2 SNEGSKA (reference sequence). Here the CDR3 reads CSAREGGRVTYEQYF. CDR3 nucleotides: TGCAGTGCTAGAGAGGGCGGGAGAGTTACCTACGAGCAGTACTTC.

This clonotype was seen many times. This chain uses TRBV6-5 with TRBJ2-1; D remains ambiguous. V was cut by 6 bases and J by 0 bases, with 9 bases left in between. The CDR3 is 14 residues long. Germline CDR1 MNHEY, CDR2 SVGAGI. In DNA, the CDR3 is TGTGCCAGCAGCTCGGTAAGCTCCTACAATGAGCAGTTCTTC. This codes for CASSSVSSYNEQFF.

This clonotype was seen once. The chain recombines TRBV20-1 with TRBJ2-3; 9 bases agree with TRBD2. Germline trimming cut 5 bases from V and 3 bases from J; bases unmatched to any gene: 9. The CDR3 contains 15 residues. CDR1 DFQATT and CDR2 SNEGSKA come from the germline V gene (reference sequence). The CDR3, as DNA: TGCAGTGCTGGGGGGACTAGCAGGAGGACAGATACGCAGTATTTT. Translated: CSAGGTSRRTDTQYF.

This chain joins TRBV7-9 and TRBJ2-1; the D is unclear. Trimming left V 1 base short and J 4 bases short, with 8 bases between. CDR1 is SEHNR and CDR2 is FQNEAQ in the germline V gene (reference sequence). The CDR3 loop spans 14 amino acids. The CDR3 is CASSLGSGYNEQFF. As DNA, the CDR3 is TGTGCCAGCAGCTTAGGTTCTGGGTACAATGAGCAGTTCTTC. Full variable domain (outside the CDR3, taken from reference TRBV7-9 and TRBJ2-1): DTGVSQNPRHKITKRGQNVTFRCDPISEHNRLYWYRQTLGQGPEFLTYFQNEAQLEKSRLLSDRFSAERPKGSFSTLEIQRTEQGDSAMYLCASSLGSGYNEQFFGPGTRLTVL.

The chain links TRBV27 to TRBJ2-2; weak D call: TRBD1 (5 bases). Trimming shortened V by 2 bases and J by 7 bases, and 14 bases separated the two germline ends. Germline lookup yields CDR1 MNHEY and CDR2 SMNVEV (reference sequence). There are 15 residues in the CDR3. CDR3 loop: CASSLRQGLFGELFF. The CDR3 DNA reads TGTGCCAGCAGTTTACGGCAGGGCCTTTTCGGGGAGCTGTTTTTT.